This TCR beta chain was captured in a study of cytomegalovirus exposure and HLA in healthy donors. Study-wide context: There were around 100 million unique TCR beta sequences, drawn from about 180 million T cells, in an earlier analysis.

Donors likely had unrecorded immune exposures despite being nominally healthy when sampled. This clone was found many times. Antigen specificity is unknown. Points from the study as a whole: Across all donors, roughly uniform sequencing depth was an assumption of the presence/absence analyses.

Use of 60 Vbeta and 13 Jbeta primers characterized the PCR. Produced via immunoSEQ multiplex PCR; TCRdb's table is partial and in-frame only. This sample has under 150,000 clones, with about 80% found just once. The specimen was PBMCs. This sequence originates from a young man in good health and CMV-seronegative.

The CDR3 DNA reads TGCGCCAGCAGCTCCGACAGTACGCAGTATTTT. It is translated as CASSSDSTQYF. V is TRBV5-1 and J is TRBJ2-3; TRBD1 might be the D (5 bases). This CDR3 spans 11 amino acids. V lost 3 bases, J lost 8 bases, and 7 bases lay in between. Germline V gene data show CDR1 as SGHRS and CDR2 as YFSETQ.